Listed below are T cell receptor beta chains from one sample, sequenced in a study of shared clonotypes between healthy human individuals. Assay: immunoSEQ multiplex PCR; the TCRdb copy retains only in-frame clones and omits some. The table lists approximately 2.4 million clones, around 95% of them singletons. The sample comprised naive CD4+ T cells sorted from blood. The receptors shown here come from a man aged 18 to 30 in good health. The CDR3 runs from the conserved cysteine through the conserved F or W. Each record gives: clone size, J gene, V gene, D gene, CDR3 DNA, CDR3 protein. D genes are given only for firm matches. For some rows the clone size is stated as once, few or many, or as a class when expanded; others skip it.

>-|TRBJ1-5|TRBV28|-
TGTGCCAGCAGTCCGACGTACAGGGTTAATCAGCCCCAGCATTTT
CASSPTYRVNQPQHF
>-|TRBJ2-3|TRBV10-3|TRBD1
TGTGCCATCAGTGGGGCAGGGGGCCCCAAAGATACGCAGTATTTT
CAISGAGGPKDTQYF
>-|TRBJ2-3|TRBV7-2|TRBD1
TGTGCCAGCAGCTTTCCGGGACAGACTACAGATACGCAGTATTTT
CASSFPGQTTDTQYF
>-|TRBJ2-1|TRBV10-1|TRBD1
TGCGCCAGCAGCTCACCGGGACAGGGGATTTATGAGCAGTTCTTC
CASSSPGQGIYEQFF
>-|TRBJ1-5|TRBV6-6|-
TGTGCCAGCACTGCCTTGGGCAATCAGCCCCAGCATTTT
CASTALGNQPQHF
>-|TRBJ1-2|TRBV30|-
TGTGCCTGGAGTGGTGGGCAGCTCTATGGCTACACCTTC
CAWSGGQLYGYTF
>-|TRBJ2-3|TRBV6-1|-
TGTGCCAGCAGCAACACAGATACGCAGTATTTT
CASSNTDTQYF
>-|TRBJ2-3|TRBV10-2|TRBD2
TGCGCCAGCCTGCCCGGGCTAGCGGGAAGAGCGACAGATACGCAGTATTTT
CASLPGLAGRATDTQYF
>-|TRBJ1-1|TRBV27|TRBD1
TGTGCCAGCAGTTCGACAGGGGGAGGAGTGGAAACTGAAGCTTTCTTT
CASSSTGGGVETEAFF
>-|TRBJ2-1|TRBV4-1|TRBD2
TGCGCCAGCAGCCAAGTGGATCAAGCGGGAGAATGGTATGAGCAGTTCTTC
CASSQVDQAGEWYEQFF
>-|TRBJ1-4|TRBV19|-
TGTGCCAGTAGTATACAGGGTGGTGGTGAAAAACTGTTTTTT
CASSIQGGGEKLFF
>-|TRBJ2-2|TRBV11-3|-
TGTGCCAGCAGCTTACGACAGGCGAACACCGGGGAGCTGTTTTTT
CASSLRQANTGELFF
>-|TRBJ1-1|TRBV6-1|-
TGTGCCAGCAGTAGGGCCAACACTGAAGCTTTCTTT
CASSRANTEAFF
>-|TRBJ2-5|TRBV7-3|TRBD2
TGTGCCAGCAGCGTTTACGGGGGGGCCCGAGAGACCCAGTACTTC
CASSVYGGARETQYF
>-|TRBJ2-7|TRBV10-1|TRBD1
TGCGCCAGCAGTGATACAGGGGAAGGTGGCGAGCAGTACTTC
CASSDTGEGGEQYF
>-|TRBJ2-7|TRBV6-1|TRBD2
TGTGCCGTACTAATCCACGGGGGGGCCTATGAGCAGTACTTC
CAVLIHGGAYEQYF
>-|TRBJ2-2|TRBV30|-
TGTGCCTGGAGACGAAAAGACAGAGCGAACACCGGGGAGCTGTTTTTT
CAWRRKDRANTGELFF
>once|TRBJ2-7|TRBV7-2|TRBD2
TGTGCCAGCAGCTCTGCCGGCGGGAGTGCCTACGAGCAGTACTTC
CASSSAGGSAYEQYF
>-|TRBJ2-2|TRBV30|TRBD2
TGTGCCTGGAGTGTTAGCGGGACTAACACCGGGGAGCTGTTTTTT
CAWSVSGTNTGELFF
>-|TRBJ1-1|TRBV29-1|-
TGCAGCGTTGAGAACAGGATGAACACTGAAGCTTTCTTT
CSVENRMNTEAFF